This T cell receptor beta chain originates from a study of blood T cells in healthy people across ages. CDR1 and CDR2 from the germline V gene are LGHDT and YNNKEL (reference sequence). The CDR3 length is 13 residues. Trimming shortened V by 0 bases and J by 11 bases, and 11 bases separated the two germline ends. With a J-beta primer mix and a sample-barcoded 5' primer, a second PCR ran about 7 to 11 cycles. Using its own MiXCR run on the 5' RACE reads, TCRdb lists one record per CDR3 protein. The sample consists of roughly 640,000 distinct CDR3 sequences, about 28% of them appearing once. This clonotype was picked up one time.

The TCR originated in a woman of 80 years or more in good health. This chain links TRBV3-1 with TRBJ2-1; D is undetermined. Sequences were obtained from blood. The CDR3 loop is CASSQDPSYKQFF. Here the CDR3 DNA reads TGTGCCAGCAGCCAAGATCCCTCCTACAAGCAGTTCTTC.